This TCR beta chain derives from a study of T cells expressing NK-cell markers. Turning to the study itself: Investigators obtained TCR beta repertoires from sorted CD3+CD56+NKG2C+, CD3+CD56+NKG2C- and CD3+CD56-NKG2C+ T cells. Out of eight donors sequenced, seven tested HCMV-seropositive and the remaining one seronegative.

TCRdb derives one entry per CDR3 protein from the 5' RACE reads, leaving out DNA. The sample data list more than 250,000 distinct CDR3 sequences. Findings and caveats of the study: Dominant NKG2C+ clonotypes made up about 1.0-7.5% of CD8+ T cells in six donors. The study found these clonotypes also leading the CD3+CD56-NKG2C+ fraction in a handful of donors.

As concerns this clonotype: The antigen remains undetermined.

This CDR3 comprises 11 residues. Germline CDR1 DFQATT, CDR2 SNEGSKA (reference sequence). The receptor was isolated from a man aged 18 to 30 in good health. Source material: blood T cells: a sorted CD56 or NKG2C T cell subset, CD4+ or CD8+ T cells, or bulk PBMC T cells (not recorded which). This chain links TRBV20-1 with TRBJ1-6; lacking DNA, the TRBD1 call made by TCRdb goes unchecked. CDR3 residues: CSAGTFKSLHF.